A selection of T cell receptor beta chains follows, all from one sample in a study of T cell responses to AZD1222 COVID-19 vaccine. Data came from immunoSEQ multiplex PCR; TCRdb stores just in-frame clones and leaves some out. Of about 120,000 clones listed, about 88% are singletons. This specimen was peripheral blood, taken 28 days after the second AZD1222 dose. These receptors all come from an adult who received the AZD1222 COVID-19 vaccine. Both conserved end residues are part of each CDR3. Each record gives: clone size, J gene, V gene, D gene, CDR3 protein, CDR3 DNA. A D gene is named only where the DNA matches it firmly. The size entry is marked missing in some rows and otherwise reads once, few, many or a size class.

- | TRBJ1-5 | TRBV30 | - | CAWSQPGGNQPQHF | TGTGCCTGGAGTCAGCCGGGGGGCAATCAGCCCCAGCATTTT
- | TRBJ2-7 | TRBV10-1 | TRBD1 | CASSESGQGYEQYF | TGCGCCAGCAGTGAGTCGGGACAGGGCTACGAGCAGTACTTC
- | TRBJ1-6 | TRBV19 | TRBD1 | CASSPRDSASPLHF | TGTGCCAGTAGTCCCCGGGACAGCGCTTCACCCCTCCACTTT
once | TRBJ1-6 | TRBV5-6 | - | CASSLFSSNSPLHF | TGTGCCAGCAGCTTGTTCTCCTCGAATTCACCCCTCCACTTT
- | TRBJ2-7 | TRBV24-1 | - | CATSDPRASSYEQYF | TGTGCCACCAGTGACCCCCGGGCATCATCCTACGAGCAGTACTTC
- | TRBJ1-1 | TRBV7-2 | - | CASSLNLWGTEAFF | TGTGCCAGCAGCTTAAATCTCTGGGGGACTGAAGCTTTCTTT
- | TRBJ2-7 | TRBV2 | - | CASSAMWGREQYF | TGTGCCAGCAGTGCGATGTGGGGGAGGGAGCAGTACTTC
- | TRBJ2-1 | TRBV19 | - | CASSIVGAPTPFF | TGTGCCAGTAGTATAGTCGGCGCCCCTACCCCGTTCTTC
- | TRBJ1-1 | TRBV19 | - | CASNRQLNTEAFF | TGTGCCAGCAACAGACAACTGAACACTGAAGCTTTCTTT
once | TRBJ2-5 | TRBV11-2 | - | CASSLGATQYF | TGTGCCAGCAGCTTGGGGGCTACCCAGTACTTC